Listed here are 4 T cell receptor beta chains from one sample, sequenced in a study of blood T cell repertoires in COVID-19 (dated by TCRdb to about 2020). The library came from the immunoSEQ multiplex PCR assay. TCRdb took this table from immuneACCESS and kept in-frame rearrangements with V and J called. Such tables lack part of the clones; where checked against another copy, unresolved V genes explain under half of the gap, and the rest is unexplained. The sample has around 450,000 clones on record, 87% of them singletons. The ten biggest clones cover under 0.85% of the sample. The sequenced sample consisted of PBMCs or T cells enriched from blood (not recorded which). The source is a woman between 18 and 30 years old who had recovered from COVID-19.

The chain uses TRBV7-9 and TRBJ1-5, with D maybe TRBD1 (5 bases). In germline, CDR1 is SEHNR, CDR2 FQNEAQ (reference sequence). V gave up 3 bases and J gave up 9 bases, with 15 bases separating them. The CDR3 is 14 residues long. This CDR3 is CASSFNQGQGPQHF. The CDR3, as DNA: TGTGCCAGCAGCTTTAATCAGGGCCAAGGGCCCCAGCATTTT. The whole variable domain, filled in from reference TRBV7-9 and TRBJ1-5, reads DTGVSQNPRHKITKRGQNVTFRCDPISEHNRLYWYRQTLGQGPEFLTYFQNEAQLEKSRLLSDRFSAERPKGSFSTLEIQRTEQGDSAMYLCASSFNQGQGPQHFGDGTRLSIL.

This chain joins TRBV28 and TRBJ2-3; 9 bases are shared with TRBD2. From germline, CDR1 is MDHEN and CDR2 SYDVKM. J was trimmed by 2 bases and V by 4 bases; bases with no gene match: 10. The CDR3 length is 17 residues. CDR3 sequence (DNA): TGTGCCAGCAGTTCGACCCTAGCGGGGAGATACACAGATACGCAGTATTTT. Encoded protein: CASSSTLAGRYTDTQYF.

With respect to this clone: The sample contains more than one DNA sequence encoding this CDR3. The chain has TRBV3-1 (or the pseudogene TRBV3-2) and TRBJ2-3, with D unclear. CDR1 and CDR2 from the germline V gene are LGHDT and YNNKEL (reference sequence). V was shortened by 0 bases and J by 3 bases, with 4 bases between the two germline ends. CDR3 length: 13 amino acids. DNA of the CDR3: TGTGCCAGCAGCCAAGATCTAACAGATACGCAGTATTTT. It is translated as CASSQDLTDTQYF.

CDR3 nucleotides: TGTGCCAGCAGCTTAAATCGGGGATCGGAAGGCTACACCTTC. Encoded protein: CASSLNRGSEGYTF. This sequence joins TRBV7-2 and TRBJ1-2, with D uncertain. This CDR3 is built from 14 residues. Trimming stripped 2 bases from V and 8 bases from J, with 15 bases between. Germline V gene data show CDR1 as SGHTA and CDR2 as FQGNSA.